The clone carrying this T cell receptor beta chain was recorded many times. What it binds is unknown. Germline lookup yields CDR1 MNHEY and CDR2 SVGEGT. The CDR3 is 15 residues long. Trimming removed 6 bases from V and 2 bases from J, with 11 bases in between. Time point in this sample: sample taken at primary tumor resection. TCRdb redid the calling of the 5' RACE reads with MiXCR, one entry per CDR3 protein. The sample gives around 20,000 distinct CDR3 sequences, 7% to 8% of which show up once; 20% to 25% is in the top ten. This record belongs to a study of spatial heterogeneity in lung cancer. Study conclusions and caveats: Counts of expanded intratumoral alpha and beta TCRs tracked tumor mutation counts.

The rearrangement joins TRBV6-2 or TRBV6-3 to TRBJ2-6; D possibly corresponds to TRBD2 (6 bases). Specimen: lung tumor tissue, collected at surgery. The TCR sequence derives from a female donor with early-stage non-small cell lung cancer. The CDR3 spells CASSLGGAGANVLTF. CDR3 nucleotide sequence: TGTGCCAGCAGCCTTGGCGGGGCTGGGGCCAACGTCCTGACTTTC.